A single T cell receptor beta chain is shown here with its context. What it recognizes is unknown. For sorted subsets, approximately 0.2 ug DNA per replicate equaled around 28,000 T cell genomes. The authors' processing: Junction-only immunoSEQ data arrived without quality scores, meaning filtering differed. Clones were read by immunoSEQ multiplex PCR, and TCRdb kept only the in-frame ones, dropping some. The V and J calls and the clone size are those of that table, but D and trimming were determined from the DNA. This table has 1.6 million or so clones, approximately 98.5% appearing once. This sample was taken from a study of shared clonotypes between healthy human individuals. Broader study findings: In contrast to clonotypes shared by all four donors, non-shared clonotypes had lower generation probabilities.

Germline assignment: CDR1 KGHSH and CDR2 LQKENI. CDR3 size: 14 residues. V lost 0 bases to trimming and J lost 8 bases, with 11 bases between them. The donors were all Caucasian adults (living in Nashville, Tennessee). Sequenced: naive CD4+ T cells sorted from blood. Subset meaning: CD45RA+ positively selected. The sequence derives from a man aged 25-45 years in good health. This chain uses TRBV18 with TRBJ2-1; the D is unclear. The DNA of the CDR3 is TGTGCCAGCTCACCACCCCTAGTCAGCCATGAGCAGTTCTTC. Its protein is CASSPPLVSHEQFF. Supplemented by reference TRBV18 and TRBJ2-1, the full variable domain reads NAGVMQNPRHLVRRRGQEARLRCSPMKGHSHVYWYRQLPEEGLKFMVYLQKENIIDESGMPKERFSAEFPKEGPSILRIQQVVRGDSAAYFCASSPPLVSHEQFFGPGTRLTVL.